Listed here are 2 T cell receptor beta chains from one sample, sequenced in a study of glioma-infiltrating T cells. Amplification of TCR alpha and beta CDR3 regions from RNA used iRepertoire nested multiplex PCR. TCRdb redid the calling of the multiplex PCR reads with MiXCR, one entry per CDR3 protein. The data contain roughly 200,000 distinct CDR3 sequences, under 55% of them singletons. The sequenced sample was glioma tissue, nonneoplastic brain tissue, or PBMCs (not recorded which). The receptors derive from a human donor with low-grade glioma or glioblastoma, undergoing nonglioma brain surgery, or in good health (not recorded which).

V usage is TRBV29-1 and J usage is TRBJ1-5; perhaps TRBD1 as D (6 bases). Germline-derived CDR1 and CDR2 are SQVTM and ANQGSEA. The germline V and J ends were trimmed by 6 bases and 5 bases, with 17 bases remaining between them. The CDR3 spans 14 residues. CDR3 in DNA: TGCAGCGTGATAGTACAGGGAGGCGATCAGCCCCAGCATTTT. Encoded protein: CSVIVQGGDQPQHF.

The CDR3 here is CASSLDPRDKAFF. The CDR3 region has the DNA TGTGCCAGCAGTTTAGATCCCCGGGACAAAGCTTTCTTT. The rearrangement joins TRBV12-3 or TRBV12-4 to TRBJ1-1; D might be TRBD1 (6 bases). The CDR3 spans 13 residues. V was cut by 1 base and J by 9 bases, with 12 bases left in between.